Reported below is one T cell receptor beta chain. Antigen unknown. This specimen belongs to a study of shared clonotypes between healthy human individuals. Study information: Each donor contributed plates that comprised three CD4 naive, three CD4 memory, two CD8 naive and one CD8 memory. General study findings and limits: Inspection by rarefaction showed sorted-subset sequencing to be incomplete despite large depth. Generally, naive subsets (rather than memory subsets) showed larger estimated richness.

The naive CD8 subset, CD45RO-negative cells positively selected for CCR7, excluded terminally differentiated effector memory CD45RA+ cells. The germline V gene encodes CDR1 SGHVS and CDR2 FQNEAQ. The J segment lost 4 bases and the V segment lost 6 bases, leaving 6 bases of the junction unmatched. The CDR3 sequence is 14 residues long. In replicate PCRs of sorted subsets, about 200 ng DNA, approximately 32,000 T cell genomes, was used. Data came from immunoSEQ multiplex PCR; TCRdb stores just in-frame clones and leaves some out. The repertoire holds just over 2,000,000 clones, approximately 95% seen once, with roughly 1% in the top ten.

The origin of this receptor is a man between 18 and 35 years old in good health. The sequenced sample consisted of naive CD8+ T cells sorted from blood. This rearrangement joins TRBV7-8 to TRBJ1-5; TRBD1 aligns across 7 bases. CDR3 DNA: TGTGCCAGCAGTCCCGGGACAGAGAATCAGCCCCAGCATTTT. Protein: CASSPGTENQPQHF.